One and the same sample provided the 23 T cell receptor beta chains below, sequenced in a study of post-analysis software for immune sequencing data. Findings of the study overall: Five or six TRBV segments were significantly more frequent in patients than in controls. TRBV5-6, TRBV5-1 and TRBV20-1 were among these segments.

Which antigens these TCRs recognize remains unknown. Researchers reported that TCR beta cDNA libraries carried unique molecular identifiers. TCRdb re-analysed the PCR reads in MiXCR, keeping a single row per CDR3 protein. Of fewer than 850,000 distinct CDR3 sequences listed, about 32% are singletons. The sample comprised blood. The receptor set was obtained from a girl aged 10-17 years with multiple sclerosis.

This chain uses TRBV9 with TRBJ2-1; a weak D match, TRBD1 (6 bases). Trimming removed 2 bases at V and 5 bases at J, with 14 bases between. The CDR3 is 15 amino acids. The germline gives CDR1 SGDLS, CDR2 YYNGEE. In DNA form, the CDR3 reads TGTGCCAGCAGCGTCGCAGGACAGTTCCACAATGAGCAGTTCTTC. Encoded protein: CASSVAGQFHNEQFF.

In its sample, this clonotype was seen once. This chain uses TRBV6-2 or TRBV6-3 with TRBJ2-7; TRBD1 might be the D (6 bases). The CDR3 length is 13 residues. Germline V gene sequence: CDR1 MNHEY, CDR2 SVGEGT. The V end lost 6 bases, the J end lost 4 bases, and 13 bases lay between the germline ends. The chain's CDR3 is CASRIGQHYEQYF. The CDR3 DNA reads TGTGCCAGCAGGATAGGACAGCATTACGAGCAGTACTTC.

A few counts support this clonotype. The V call is TRBV7-2, the J call TRBJ2-4; 8 nucleotides line up with TRBD2. From germline, CDR1 is SGHTA and CDR2 FQGNSA. The CDR3 has 15 amino acids. V lost 2 bases to trimming and J lost 0 bases; unmatched junction nucleotides: 0. The CDR3 sequence: CASSLLAGAKNIQYF. The CDR3 DNA reads TGTGCCAGCAGCTTACTAGCGGGAGCCAAAAACATTCAGTACTTC.

Turning to this clonotype: This may be a read error, as it is one base from a much larger clone. This CDR3 reads CSARDRGSYDYTF. CDR3 nucleotides: TGCAGTGCTAGGGACAGGGGCAGCTATGACTACACCTTC. The chain links TRBV20-1 to TRBJ1-2; 9 bases are a match to TRBD1. The germline V gene has CDR1 DFQATT and CDR2 SNEGSKA (reference sequence). CDR3 length: 13 residues.

Of note for this clonotype: The junction departs from germline at one end; a sequencing error may be responsible. This chain links TRBV7-2 with TRBJ1-5; D is possibly TRBD1 (6 bases). CDR3 length equals 13 residues. Per the germline V gene, CDR1 is SGHTA and CDR2 is FQGNSA. The DNA of the CDR3 is TGTGCCGGCAGCGTCAGGGGTAATCAGCCCCAGCATTTT. It specifies CAGSVRGNQPQHF.

This clonotype was seen a few times. This sequence joins TRBV18 and TRBJ2-1, with 10 bases that match TRBD2. The CDR3 sequence is 18 residues long. V was clipped by 4 bases and J by 3 bases; unmatched bases: 12. Germline V CDR1 and CDR2: KGHSH, LQKENI. The CDR3 nucleotides read TGTGCCAGCTCACGGACTCAGACTAGCGGGCTTTTCTACAATGAGCAGTTCTTC. Translation gives CASSRTQTSGLFYNEQFF.

The chain combines TRBV6-2 or TRBV6-3 with TRBJ1-2; D possibly corresponds to TRBD1 (5 bases). This CDR3 is 13 amino acids long. Germline lookup yields CDR1 MNHEY and CDR2 SVGEGT. V lost 8 bases, J lost 6 bases, and 16 bases lay in between. Written as DNA, the CDR3 is TGTGCCAGCGCGCCGGGGGAGATCGATGGCTACACCTTC. It yields the protein CASAPGEIDGYTF.

This clonotype has at least ten counts. V and J are TRBV10-3 and TRBJ2-5, with D possibly called TRBD1 or TRBD2 (6 bases each). Germline V lookup: CDR1 ENHRY, CDR2 SYGVKD. CDR3 size: 13 residues. Trimming cost V 10 bases and J 5 bases, with 17 bases left between them. DNA of the CDR3: TGTGCCACCGTCAGGGGACTCGGGGAGACCCAGTACTTC. Its translation: CATVRGLGETQYF.

The chain links TRBV29-1 to TRBJ2-1; 7 bases line up with TRBD2. Germline CDR1 reads SQVTM; CDR2 reads ANQGSEA. V gave up 4 bases and J gave up 15 bases; unmatched junction bases: 6. The CDR3 is made up of 10 amino acids. CDR3 amino acids: CSVVSLAAFF. In DNA, the CDR3 is TGCAGCGTTGTGAGTCTAGCGGCGTTCTTC.

This clonotype was detected once. The junction and the germline gene differ at one end; a read error may be behind it. The chain is built from TRBV12-3 or TRBV12-4 and TRBJ1-4, with D perhaps TRBD1 (5 bases). The CDR3 length is 14 residues. The CDR3: CANSTGGRGEKLFF. CDR3 DNA: TGTGCCAACAGTACAGGAGGGCGAGGAGAAAAACTGTTTTTT.

This clonotype was picked up a small number of times. J is TRBJ1-2 and V is TRBV20-1; 8 bases map to TRBD1. The trim removed 6 bases at V and 8 bases at J, leaving 8 bases unmatched. Germline V gene lookup returns CDR1 DFQATT and CDR2 SNEGSKA (reference sequence). The CDR3 extends over 12 amino acids. In DNA, the CDR3 is TGCAGTGCCGATCAGGGGGCGAGGGGCTACACCTTC. Amino acid sequence: CSADQGARGYTF.

This clonotype was observed a handful of times. The J gene is TRBJ2-1, the V gene TRBV7-9; D remains unclear. Germline V lookup: CDR1 SEHNR, CDR2 FQNEAQ (reference sequence). The CDR3 runs to 18 residues. Between the trimmed V and J ends, which lost 0 bases and 5 bases, there was a span of 20 bases. The DNA for the CDR3 is TGTGCCAGCAGCTTAGCGAGGTTTGGGGTCCCCAAGGACAATGAGCAGTTCTTC. Its translation: CASSLARFGVPKDNEQFF. Supplemented by reference TRBV7-9 and TRBJ2-1, the full variable domain reads DTGVSQNPRHKITKRGQNVTFRCDPISEHNRLYWYRQTLGQGPEFLTYFQNEAQLEKSRLLSDRFSAERPKGSFSTLEIQRTEQGDSAMYLCASSLARFGVPKDNEQFFGPGTRLTVL.

The chain couples TRBV11-2 to TRBJ2-5; the D is unclear. The J call may be faulty, since TRBJ2-7 better matches the DNA end. The CDR3 has 19 amino acids. Germline-derived CDR1 and CDR2 are SGHAT and FQNNGV. The CDR3 DNA follows: TGTGCCAGCAGCTCACCGAAAGAGACAAGGGCAGGAAGGGCCTACGAGCAGTACTTC. Amino acid sequence: CASSSPKETRAGRAYEQYF.

This clonotype was seen more than once but under ten times. The chain links TRBV20-1 to TRBJ2-3, with TRBD2 matching over 8 bases. Unmatched junction bases numbered 4, after V lost 3 bases and J lost 2 bases. CDR1 DFQATT and CDR2 SNEGSKA come from the germline V gene (reference sequence). The CDR3 is 14 amino acids. CDR3 DNA sequence: TGCAGTGCTAGTTCTAGCGGGTACACAGATACGCAGTATTTT. Its protein is CSASSSGYTDTQYF.

The V and J genes are TRBV11-2 and TRBJ2-1; 9 bases align to TRBD2. CDR1 and CDR2 from the germline V gene are SGHAT and FQNNGV. There are 15 residues in the CDR3. The V segment lost 4 bases and the J segment 6 bases; nucleotides outside the gene matches: 7. CDR3 DNA: TGTGCCAGCAGCTCGCCGGGACTAGCTGTCAATGAGCAGTTCTTC. Its protein product is CASSSPGLAVNEQFF. Drawing the rest from reference TRBV11-2 and TRBJ2-1, the complete variable domain is EAGVAQSPRYKIIEKRQSVAFWCNPISGHATLYWYQQILGQGPKLLIQFQNNGVVDDSQLPKDRFSAERLKGVDSTLKIQPAKLEDSAVYLCASSSPGLAVNEQFFGPGTRLTVL.

This clonotype was seen only a few times. The chain links TRBV27 to TRBJ2-5; a weak D match, TRBD1 (5 bases). Looked up from germline, CDR1 is MNHEY and CDR2 is SMNVEV (reference sequence). The CDR3 covers 14 residues. The V end was cut by 2 bases, the J end by 5 bases, with 12 bases between. The CDR3 is CASSLNRRGETQYF. Written as DNA, the CDR3 is TGTGCCAGCAGTTTAAATAGAAGGGGCGAGACCCAGTACTTC.

This clonotype showed up just a few times. The genes are TRBV7-9 and TRBJ1-2; 8 nucleotides match TRBD1. Germline assignment: CDR1 SEHNR and CDR2 FQNEAQ (reference sequence). The CDR3 extends over 14 amino acids. Trimming cost V 4 bases and J 6 bases; bases outside gene matches: 7. In DNA form, the CDR3 reads TGTGCCAGCAGCTACCCGGACAGGGTCAATGGCTACACCTTC. Translating it yields CASSYPDRVNGYTF.

This chain uses TRBV28 with TRBJ2-4, with 7 bases lining up with TRBD1. V shed 6 bases and J 5 bases; nucleotides not matched to a gene: 7. Germline lookup yields CDR1 MDHEN and CDR2 SYDVKM. The CDR3 totals 14 residues. In DNA form, the CDR3 reads TGTGCCAGCAGCCCAAACAGGGGTCAAAACATTCAGTACTTC. Amino acid sequence: CASSPNRGQNIQYF. Based on the CDR3 plus reference TRBV28 and TRBJ2-4, the full variable domain is DVKVTQSSRYLVKRTGEKVFLECVQDMDHENMFWYRQDPGLGLRLIYFSYDVKMKEKGDIPEGYSVSREKKERFSLILESASTNQTSMYLCASSPNRGQNIQYFGAGTRLSVL.

This clonotype was seen more than once but under ten times. This chain links TRBV28 with TRBJ2-1, with 11 nucleotides matching TRBD1. Germline V gene data show CDR1 as MDHEN and CDR2 as SYDVKM. V lost 5 bases to trimming and J lost 5 bases; unmatched junction nucleotides: 5. There are 15 residues in the CDR3. The DNA of the CDR3 is TGTGCCAGCAGTCTCGGGGGACAGGGGGACAATGAGCAGTTCTTC. As protein: CASSLGGQGDNEQFF.

The rearrangement joins TRBV12-3 or TRBV12-4 to TRBJ1-3; 8 bases are a match to TRBD1. Unmatched junction bases numbered 18, after V lost 5 bases and J lost 0 bases. The CDR3 has 20 residues. The CDR3 nucleotides are TGTGCCAGCAGTCCGCCCATGGACCGGGACAGGCCATTCTCTGGAAACACCATATATTTT. This codes for CASSPPMDRDRPFSGNTIYF.

In this sample, this clonotype turned up a few times. The chain links TRBV7-2 to TRBJ2-7; D may be TRBD2 (7 bases). CDR1 and CDR2 (germline): SGHTA, FQGNSA. V lost 0 bases and J lost 10, with 10 bases in between. CDR3 length equals 12 residues. Here the CDR3 reads CASSLAGGGQYF. CDR3 DNA: TGTGCCAGCAGCTTAGCCGGCGGGGGCCAGTACTTC.

The gene calls are TRBV9 and TRBJ2-4; 9 bases are shared with TRBD2. There are 18 residues in the CDR3. The germline gives CDR1 SGDLS, CDR2 YYNGEE. The V segment lost 1 base and the J segment 6 bases; nucleotides outside the gene matches: 14. DNA for the CDR3: TGTGCCAGCAGCGTATATGGGACTAGCCCTTCAGGGGCAAACATTCAGTACTTC. Translation: CASSVYGTSPSGANIQYF.

This clonotype was found many times. The chain has TRBV10-3 and TRBJ1-2; the D is unclear. CDR3 size: 19 residues. The V end lost 3 bases, the J end lost 0 bases, and 23 bases lay between the germline ends. Germline V lookup: CDR1 ENHRY, CDR2 SYGVKD. CDR3 protein: CAISDRYSPVKEANYGYTF. CDR3 bases: TGTGCCATCAGTGACCGATATTCCCCCGTGAAGGAAGCTAACTATGGCTACACCTTC.